This T cell receptor beta chain is drawn from a study of shared clonotypes between healthy human individuals. Whole-study results and caveats: Across subsets, estimated richness was generally greater for naive than for memory populations.

Details on this clone: What it binds is unknown. At one end the junction does not follow the germline gene, possibly because of a read error.

The CDR3 spans 13 residues. Germline loops: CDR1 SGDLS, CDR2 YYNGEE. Deep level was the assay's run setting. Source study methods: Filtering differed because ImmunoSEQ produced junction-only sequences that carried no quality scores. The data were produced by immunoSEQ multiplex PCR, yet TCRdb's version contains in-frame clones alone and is incomplete. That table supplies the V and J calls and clone size; D and trimming were determined from the DNA. The sample holds around 1.6 million clones, approximately 98% seen once. The chain combines TRBV9 with TRBJ1-1, with a tentative D call TRBD1 (5 bases). The TCR was taken from a man aged 30-40 years in good health. Sequencing input: naive CD4+ T cells sorted from blood. Sample subset: CD45RA+ positively selected. DNA of the CDR3: TGTGCCAGCAGTGTAGGGCGGCGGGACTCAGCTTTCTTT. Translation gives CASSVGRRDSAFF.